Only a few counts were recorded for the clone carrying this TCR beta chain. Its specificity is unknown. The sample comes from a study of post-analysis software for immune sequencing data. Per germline, CDR1 MNHEY and CDR2 SVGAGI. V shed 2 bases and J shed 0 bases, with 5 bases lying between them. This CDR3 has 14 residues. Study results and limitations: Samples from one preparation batch, clustered by F measure, grouped strongly together. With TRBV5-6, TRBV5-1 and TRBV20-1 included, about 5 TRBV segments were more frequent in patients than in controls. Multiple sclerosis was associated with a significant reduction in normalized Chao1 diversity relative to controls.

Libraries were made from TCR beta cDNA, and they carried unique molecular identifiers. TCRdb re-derived calls from the PCR reads in MiXCR, one entry per CDR3 protein. The data contain roughly 580,000 distinct CDR3 sequences, roughly 47% of them singletons. Sequencing was carried out using blood. The sequence was obtained from a girl aged 5 to 17 with multiple sclerosis. This chain joins TRBV6-5 and TRBJ2-4; D ambiguous. CDR3 sequence (DNA): TGTGCCAGCAGTTACGCAGTAGCCAAAAACATTCAGTACTTC. This encodes CASSYAVAKNIQYF.